These 21 T cell receptor beta chains were sequenced from one sample in a study of cytomegalovirus exposure and HLA in healthy donors. Primers included in the PCR were 60 Vbeta and 13 Jbeta primers. Only in-frame clones appear in the TCRdb table, and some are missing; sequencing was by immunoSEQ multiplex PCR. The table lists 150,000 to 170,000 clones, around 74% of them singletons. Sequencing input: PBMCs. These receptors all come from a man younger than 30 in good health and CMV-seronegative.

The V call is TRBV19, the J call TRBJ1-2, with 8 positions matching TRBD1. J was trimmed by 5 bases and V by 3 bases; bases with no gene match: 8. The length of the CDR3 is 15 residues. The germline V gene encodes CDR1 LNHDA and CDR2 SQIVND (reference sequence). The CDR3 DNA reads TGTGCCAGTAGTATCTCAGGGGGCGACATGTATGGCTACACCTTC. It yields the protein CASSISGGDMYGYTF.

The chain combines TRBV9 with TRBJ2-2; unclear D gene. This CDR3 is 15 amino acids long. Germline lookup yields CDR1 SGDLS and CDR2 YYNGEE. V gave up 3 bases and J gave up 5 bases, with 14 bases separating them. CDR3 DNA sequence: TGTGCCAGCAGCGACAAAAAGACGAGGACCGGGGAGCTGTTTTTT. Translated, it gives CASSDKKTRTGELFF.

The table lists this clone with a count of one. This chain joins TRBV19 and TRBJ2-6; 11 bases fit TRBD1. This CDR3 is built from 17 residues. J was trimmed by 0 bases and V by 6 bases; bases with no gene match: 4. CDR1 is LNHDA, CDR2 SQIVND, per germline (reference sequence). This CDR3 is CASSRDRGFSGANVLTF. In nucleotides, the CDR3 is TGTGCCAGTAGCAGGGACAGGGGGTTCTCTGGGGCCAACGTCCTGACTTTC.

The genes are TRBV5-1 and TRBJ1-4, with a weak D call TRBD1 (6 bases). The V gene lost 0 bases and the J gene lost 2 bases, with 8 bases spanning the gap. There are 15 residues in the CDR3. CDR1 SGHRS and CDR2 YFSETQ come from the germline V gene. CDR3 residues: CASSLGQGTNEKLFF. DNA of the CDR3: TGCGCCAGCAGCTTGGGGCAGGGGACTAATGAAAAACTGTTTTTT.

The chain links TRBV25-1 to TRBJ1-6; D ambiguous. CDR1 and CDR2 from the germline V gene are MGHDK and SYGVNS. Trimming took 8 bases from V and 13 from J, leaving 18 bases between them. The CDR3 is 13 residues long. Written as DNA, the CDR3 is TGTGCCAGCCCGCCCCCCCCGGGGTGTCCCCTCCACTTT. Its protein product is CASPPPPGCPLHF.

The rearrangement joins TRBV7-8 to TRBJ2-7; 7 positions agree with TRBD2. The CDR3 is 13 amino acids. Germline values: CDR1 SGHVS, CDR2 FQNEAQ. With V trimmed by 4 bases and J by 2 bases, 2 bases remained unmatched. The CDR3: CASSSGGTYEQYF. DNA for the CDR3: TGTGCCAGCAGCTCGGGGGGTACCTACGAGCAGTACTTC.

This clone is a singleton in its sample. The chain carries TRBV11-2 and TRBJ2-7; 8 bases match TRBD2. This CDR3 comprises 13 residues. Germline trimming cut 3 bases from V and 3 bases from J; bases unmatched to any gene: 1. Germline values: CDR1 SGHAT, CDR2 FQNNGV. The CDR3 is CASSFRGGYEQYV. CDR3 sequence (DNA): TGTGCCAGCAGCTTTCGGGGGGGCTACGAGCAGTACGTC.

The V gene is TRBV19, the J gene TRBJ1-1, with D uncertain. Germline lookup yields CDR1 LNHDA and CDR2 SQIVND (reference sequence). The CDR3 runs 14 residues. Trimming stripped 8 bases from V and 6 bases from J, with 19 bases between. The CDR3 DNA reads TGTGCCAGTCATGACAACGGCGCCACGTCTGAAGCTTTCTTT. It codes for CASHDNGATSEAFF.

The chain is built from TRBV4-1 and TRBJ2-5, with TRBD1 matching 7 bases. The CDR3 spans 15 residues. With V trimmed by 4 bases and J by 4 bases, 9 bases remained unmatched. Germline CDR1 is MGHRA and CDR2 is YSYEKL. CDR3 DNA: TGCGCCAGCAGCCCCTCAAGACAGGGCCGAGAGACCCAGTACTTC. It is translated as CASSPSRQGRETQYF.

The chain couples TRBV2 to TRBJ2-5; D is uncertain. Trimming removed 6 bases from V and 0 bases from J, with 5 bases in between. Germline V gene sequence: CDR1 SNHLY, CDR2 FYNNEI. The CDR3 spans 12 residues. This CDR3 reads CASSRNQETQYF. The CDR3 coding sequence is TGTGCCAGCAGCAGGAACCAAGAGACCCAGTACTTC.

The chain combines TRBV7-9 with TRBJ1-1; D is unclear. Germline values: CDR1 SEHNR, CDR2 FQNEAQ (reference sequence). V shed 1 base and J shed 0 bases, with 18 bases lying between them. The CDR3 is 18 residues long. The CDR3 loop reads CASSLVRLRAGLNTEAFF. The CDR3 DNA is TGTGCCAGCAGCTTAGTAAGGTTGCGGGCAGGCCTGAACACTGAAGCTTTCTTT. Together with reference TRBV7-9 and TRBJ1-1, the CDR3 gives the full variable domain: DTGVSQNPRHKITKRGQNVTFRCDPISEHNRLYWYRQTLGQGPEFLTYFQNEAQLEKSRLLSDRFSAERPKGSFSTLEIQRTEQGDSAMYLCASSLVRLRAGLNTEAFFGQGTRLTVV.

The rearrangement joins TRBV7-9 to TRBJ2-5; weak D call: TRBD1 (6 bases). The CDR3 is 17 residues long. The V end was cut by 6 bases, the J end by 4 bases, with 24 bases between. CDR1 is SEHNR, CDR2 FQNEAQ, per germline (reference sequence). The CDR3 here is CASSSRNKTGLLETQYF. CDR3 coding DNA: TGTGCCAGCAGTTCCCGTAATAAAACAGGGTTGCTAGAGACCCAGTACTTC.

The chain carries TRBV9 and TRBJ2-3; 8 nucleotides agree with TRBD1. Germline V gene data show CDR1 as SGDLS and CDR2 as YYNGEE. The V gene end was trimmed by 2 bases and the J gene end by 6 bases; junction bases not matched to a gene: 14. This CDR3 is built from 17 residues. The CDR3 DNA sequence: TGTGCCAGCAGCGTGACTTCCGGGACAGGCCGGCTGGATACGCAGTATTTT. Protein sequence: CASSVTSGTGRLDTQYF. Supplemented by reference TRBV9 and TRBJ2-3, the full variable domain reads DSGVTQTPKHLITATGQRVTLRCSPRSGDLSVYWYQQSLDQGLQFLIQYYNGEERAKGNILERFSAQQFPDLHSELNLSSLELGDSALYFCASSVTSGTGRLDTQYFGPGTRLTVL.

This clone was seen a single time. The chain joins TRBV5-1 to TRBJ2-7; a possible D gene is TRBD1 (5 bases). CDR3 length equals 14 residues. Trimming removed 3 bases from V and 2 bases from J, with 12 bases in between. The V gene's germline CDR1 is SGHRS and CDR2 YFSETQ. The CDR3 nucleotides read TGCGCCAGCAGCTGGGGCCCCCACCCCTACGAGCAGTACTTC. Translated: CASSWGPHPYEQYF.

The genes are TRBV6-1 and TRBJ1-6; TRBD1 is a possible D gene (6 bases). V shed 7 bases and J shed 0 bases, with 10 bases lying between them. Per the germline V gene, CDR1 is MNHNS and CDR2 is SASEGT. The CDR3 covers 15 residues. The CDR3 DNA reads as TGTGCCAGCAATACAGGGAGCTCCTATAATTCACCCCTCCACTTT. This sequence encodes CASNTGSSYNSPLHF.

The chain couples TRBV25-1 to TRBJ2-2; tentatively, D is TRBD2 (5 bases). Germline loops: CDR1 MGHDK, CDR2 SYGVNS. V was clipped by 3 bases and J by 12 bases, with 23 bases between them. This CDR3 has 16 residues. The CDR3 region has the DNA TGTGCCAGCAGTGAGGAACCTTTTAGGGAGCCGGGGAAGCTGTTTTTT. Its translation: CASSEEPFREPGKLFF.

A remark on this clone: A junction end diverges from the germline sequence, so it may reflect a read error. V gene TRBV11-1 combines with J gene TRBJ2-6; 8 bases are a match to TRBD2. The CDR3 extends over 17 amino acids. Germline CDR1 and CDR2: SGHAT and FQDESV (reference sequence). CDR3 region: CASSLDSGGTGANGLTF. The CDR3, as DNA: TGTGCCAGCAGCTTAGATTCGGGGGGGACTGGGGCCAACGGCCTGACTTTC.

This chain connects TRBV11-2 to TRBJ2-3, with TRBD1 identical over 7 bases. Germline values: CDR1 SGHAT, CDR2 FQNNGV. Trimming cost V 5 bases and J 5 bases; bases outside gene matches: 13. The length of the CDR3 is 16 residues. CDR3 amino acids: CASSRRDSSSGDTQYF. Written as DNA, the CDR3 is TGTGCCAGCAGCCGACGGGACAGCTCTTCCGGAGATACGCAGTATTTT.

The V gene is TRBV5-6, the J gene TRBJ2-3; D perhaps matches TRBD2 (6 bases). Germline values: CDR1 SGHDT, CDR2 YYEEEE. V was shortened by 0 bases and J by 5 bases, with 16 bases between the two germline ends. This CDR3 is built from 16 residues. The CDR3 is CASSLGWVGGRDTQYF. In DNA, the CDR3 is TGTGCCAGCAGCTTGGGATGGGTCGGAGGGCGAGATACGCAGTATTTT. Together with reference TRBV5-6 and TRBJ2-3, the CDR3 gives the full variable domain: DAGVTQSPTHLIKTRGQQVTLRCSPKSGHDTVSWYQQALGQGPQFIFQYYEEEERQRGNFPDRFSGHQFPNYSSELNVNALLLGDSALYLCASSLGWVGGRDTQYFGPGTRLTVL.

This chain joins TRBV19 and TRBJ1-5, with D unclear. Germline values: CDR1 LNHDA, CDR2 SQIVND (reference sequence). Trimming stripped 7 bases from V and 4 bases from J, with 8 bases between. This CDR3 contains 12 residues. In DNA, the CDR3 is TGTGCCAGTAACTATCGGAATCAGCCCCAGCATTTT. Its protein product is CASNYRNQPQHF. Based on the CDR3 plus reference TRBV19 and TRBJ1-5, the full variable domain is DGGITQSPKYLFRKEGQNVTLSCEQNLNHDAMYWYRQDPGQGLRLIYYSQIVNDFQKGDIAEGYSVSREKKESFPLTVTSAQKNPTAFYLCASNYRNQPQHFGDGTRLSIL.

The chain is built from TRBV29-1 and TRBJ1-2; 8 bases are a match to TRBD1. V was pared by 4 bases and J by 6 bases, with 7 bases of the junction left unmatched. Germline assignment: CDR1 SQVTM and CDR2 ANQGSEA. The CDR3 sequence is 13 residues long. CDR3 sequence reads: CSVAPGQVDGYTF. In DNA, the CDR3 is TGCAGCGTTGCACCGGGACAGGTAGATGGCTACACCTTC.